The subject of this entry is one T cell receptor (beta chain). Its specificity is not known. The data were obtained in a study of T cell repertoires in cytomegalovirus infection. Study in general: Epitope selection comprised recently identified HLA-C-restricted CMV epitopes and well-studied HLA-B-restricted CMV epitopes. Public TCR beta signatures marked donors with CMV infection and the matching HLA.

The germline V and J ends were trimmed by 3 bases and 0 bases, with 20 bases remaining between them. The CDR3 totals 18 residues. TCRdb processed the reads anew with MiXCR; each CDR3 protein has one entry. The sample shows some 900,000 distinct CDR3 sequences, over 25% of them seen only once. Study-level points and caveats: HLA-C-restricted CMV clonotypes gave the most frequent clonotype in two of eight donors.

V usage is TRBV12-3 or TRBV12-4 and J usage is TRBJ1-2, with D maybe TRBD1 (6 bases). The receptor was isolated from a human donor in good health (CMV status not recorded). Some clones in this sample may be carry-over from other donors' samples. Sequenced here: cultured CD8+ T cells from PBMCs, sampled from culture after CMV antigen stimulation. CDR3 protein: CASSLYGTGHPANYGYTF. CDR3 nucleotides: TGTGCCAGCAGTTTGTACGGAACAGGGCACCCAGCTAACTATGGCTACACCTTC.